This record concerns one T cell receptor beta chain sequence. This specimen belongs to a study of T cells in Graves' hyperthyroidism and ophthalmopathy. The V end was cut by 4 bases, the J end by 4 bases, with 10 bases between. CDR3 length equals 14 residues. The germline V gene encodes CDR1 MRHNA and CDR2 SNTAGT. Regions amplified from RNA transcripts were the TCR beta CDR3 regions. The HTBI primer set served for first-round RT-PCR of the TCR CDR3. TCRdb re-called the multiplex PCR reads through MiXCR, storing one row per CDR3 protein. The sample consists of hundreds of thousands of distinct CDR3 sequences, 35% of them appearing once.

The rearrangement links TRBV6-4 to TRBJ2-2, with D perhaps matching TRBD1 (5 bases). This TCR derives from a woman in her thirties or forties with Graves' hyperthyroidism. Sequenced input: blood. CDR3 amino acids: CASSGDRSTGELFF. The CDR3 DNA reads TGTGCCAGCAGTGGTGACAGAAGCACCGGGGAGCTGTTTTTT.